This TCR beta chain is from a study of memory CD4+ T cells and cytomegalovirus serostatus. TCRdb's table, derived via immunoSEQ multiplex PCR, lists solely in-frame clones and lacks some. Of 55,000 or so clones listed, approximately 80% were seen once; the top ten hold around 1.5%. The sort gate was single viable CD3+CD4+CD8-CD45RO+ cells for memory CD4+ T cells. Germline assignment: CDR1 MNHEY and CDR2 SVGAGI. This CDR3 region has 15 residues. Losses at the gene ends were 5 bases for V and 0 bases for J; bases not matched to a gene: 1. Sequencing was carried out using memory CD4+ T cells from blood. The receptor was derived from an adult in good health and CMV-seropositive. The chain has TRBV6-5 and TRBJ2-2; 9 nucleotides line up with TRBD1. The CDR3 reads CASSRQGANTGELFF. CDR3 in DNA: TGTGCCAGCAGTCGACAGGGGGCGAACACCGGGGAGCTGTTTTTT.